A single sample is the source of the 22 T cell receptor beta chains below, sequenced in a study of shared clonotypes between healthy human individuals. Profiling relied on immunoSEQ multiplex PCR, and the TCRdb table lists in-frame clones only, not all of them. This repertoire shows approximately 530,000 clones, 90% to 97% found once; its top ten account for about 0.068%. Sequencing input: naive CD4+ T cells sorted from blood. Subset of the sample: CD45RA+ positively selected. These receptors came from a woman in her 30s in good health.

This chain joins TRBV5-6 and TRBJ1-5; 7 nucleotides match TRBD1. After removal of 2 bases from V and 2 bases from J, the junction contained 1 base not matched to a gene. Germline CDR1 is SGHDT and CDR2 is YYEEEE. The CDR3 totals 14 residues. The CDR3, as DNA: TGTGCCAGCAGCTTCGGACAGGGCAATCAGCCCCAGCATTTT. Translating it yields CASSFGQGNQPQHF.

The chain couples TRBV28 to TRBJ1-2; 9 bases fit TRBD1. Trimming cost V 6 bases and J 2 bases; bases outside gene matches: 10. Per the germline V gene, CDR1 is MDHEN and CDR2 is SYDVKM. The CDR3 covers 16 residues. CDR3 sequence: CASRLETGGPNYGYTF. For the CDR3, the DNA is TGTGCCAGCAGACTTGAAACAGGGGGCCCAAACTATGGCTACACCTTC.

As regards this clone: Additional DNA sequences in this sample encode the identical CDR3. The chain carries TRBV19 and TRBJ1-5; D ambiguous. The V gene lost 2 bases and the J gene lost 1 base, with 3 bases spanning the gap. The CDR3 contains 13 residues. Germline CDR1 is LNHDA and CDR2 is SQIVND (reference sequence). The CDR3 is CASSISSNQPQHF. Here the CDR3 DNA reads TGTGCCAGTAGTATATCGAGCAATCAGCCCCAGCATTTT.

The chain combines TRBV15 with TRBJ1-3; D unclear. CDR3 length: 13 residues. The V and J ends lost 0 bases and 5 bases respectively, with 5 bases between them. The germline V gene encodes CDR1 LNHNV and CDR2 YYDKDF (reference sequence). The CDR3 here is CATSRDHRNTIYF. CDR3 nucleotide sequence: TGTGCCACCAGCAGAGATCATAGAAACACCATATATTTT.

The rearrangement uses TRBV19 and TRBJ1-5; no clear D. The CDR3 is made up of 15 amino acids. The germline V and J ends were trimmed by 5 bases and 0 bases, with 11 bases remaining between them. The germline CDR1 and CDR2 sequences are LNHDA and SQIVND (reference sequence). The CDR3 loop is CASSPQSYSNQPQHF. The CDR3 DNA is TGTGCCAGTAGTCCACAGAGCTATAGCAATCAGCCCCAGCATTTT.

This sequence joins TRBV7-3 and TRBJ2-3; D ambiguous. This CDR3 is built from 13 residues. The germline V gene encodes CDR1 SGHTA and CDR2 FQGTGA. V lost 8 bases, J lost 6 bases, and 15 bases lay in between. For the CDR3, the DNA is TGTGCCAGCTCTCGCCAAAAGAGGGATACGCAGTATTTT. The encoded protein is CASSRQKRDTQYF.

J is TRBJ2-1 and V is TRBV7-6; unclear D gene. In germline, CDR1 is SGHVS, CDR2 FNYEAQ. The CDR3 consists of 14 residues. V dropped 4 bases and J dropped 5 bases, with 12 bases sitting between them. In DNA, the CDR3 is TGTGCCAGCAGCTCCGTAGAAAAGAACAATGAGCAGTTCTTC. Translating it yields CASSSVEKNNEQFF. The whole variable domain, remainder taken from reference TRBV7-6 and TRBJ2-1, is GAGVSQSPRYKVTKRGQDVALRCDPISGHVSLYWYRQALGQGPEFLTYFNYEAQQDKSGLPNDRFSAERPEGSISTLTIQRTEQRDSAMYRCASSSVEKNNEQFFGPGTRLTVL.

The rearrangement joins TRBV19 to TRBJ2-1, with TRBD1 matching over 9 bases. Germline trimming cut 7 bases from V and 5 bases from J; bases unmatched to any gene: 9. The CDR3 consists of 15 residues. The germline V gene has CDR1 LNHDA and CDR2 SQIVND (reference sequence). The CDR3 reads CASKDPGQGNNEQFF. CDR3 bases: TGTGCCAGTAAAGATCCGGGACAGGGTAACAATGAGCAGTTCTTC.

This clone showed up just once. J is TRBJ1-4 and V is TRBV6-5; TRBD1 matches 9 bases. The V segment lost 3 bases and the J segment 5 bases; nucleotides outside the gene matches: 4. Germline CDR1 and CDR2: MNHEY and SVGAGI. CDR3 size: 15 residues. The CDR3 reads CASSYGTGRNEKLFF. CDR3 nucleotides: TGTGCCAGCAGTTATGGGACAGGGAGAAATGAAAAACTGTTTTTT.

V gene TRBV28 combines with J gene TRBJ1-2, with 10 bases aligning to TRBD1. The CDR3 consists of 14 residues. V dropped 6 bases and J dropped 4; count of bases not matched to a gene: 5. Germline-derived CDR1 and CDR2 are MDHEN and SYDVKM. CDR3 nucleotide sequence: TGTGCCAGCAGCCCAGACAGGGGGCCCTATGGCTACACCTTC. Translating it yields CASSPDRGPYGYTF.

V usage is TRBV27 and J usage is TRBJ1-1, with D perhaps matching TRBD1 (5 bases). Germline assignment: CDR1 MNHEY and CDR2 SMNVEV (reference sequence). V was cut by 0 bases and J by 5 bases, with 10 bases left in between. The CDR3 is 14 residues long. CDR3 sequence: CASSLSSRVTEAFF. The CDR3 DNA follows: TGTGCCAGCAGTTTATCGAGCAGGGTGACTGAAGCTTTCTTT.

This chain joins TRBV5-1 and TRBJ1-1, with a tentative D call TRBD1 (5 bases). Trimming pared 0 bases from V and 0 bases from J, leaving 9 bases between. Per the germline V gene, CDR1 is SGHRS and CDR2 is YFSETQ. This CDR3 region has 15 residues. For the CDR3, the DNA is TGCGCCAGCAGCTTGGGGACAAGTATGAACACTGAAGCTTTCTTT. It translates to CASSLGTSMNTEAFF.

The chain carries TRBV5-1 and TRBJ2-2; 14 positions agree with TRBD2. There are 17 residues in the CDR3. V lost 4 bases to trimming and J lost 7 bases; unmatched junction nucleotides: 9. Looked up from germline, CDR1 is SGHRS and CDR2 is YFSETQ. The CDR3: CASSGKTSGRADGELFF. CDR3 DNA sequence: TGCGCCAGCAGCGGAAAGACTAGCGGGAGGGCGGACGGGGAGCTGTTTTTT.

For this clone: This sample includes further DNA sequences coding for the same CDR3. The V gene is TRBV6-5, the J gene TRBJ1-5; D not certain. The CDR3 has 13 residues. CDR1 and CDR2 from the germline V gene are MNHEY and SVGAGI. Trimming took off 2 bases at V and 0 bases at J, with 2 bases between the two ends. The CDR3 sequence is CASSYDSNQPQHF. CDR3 nucleotides: TGTGCCAGCAGTTACGATAGCAATCAGCCCCAGCATTTT.

The gene calls are TRBV2 and TRBJ2-4; maybe TRBD2 (5 bases). Germline assignment: CDR1 SNHLY and CDR2 FYNNEI. V lost 4 bases and J lost 8, with 12 bases in between. The CDR3 runs 13 residues. As DNA, the CDR3 is TGTGCCAGCAGTGGGAGGTTCGGTGACATTCAGTACTTC. This encodes CASSGRFGDIQYF.

The chain uses TRBV27 and TRBJ1-5; D is unresolved. The CDR3 consists of 13 residues. Germline V gene lookup returns CDR1 MNHEY and CDR2 SMNVEV (reference sequence). V dropped 5 bases and J dropped 5 bases, with 10 bases sitting between them. CDR3 in DNA: TGTGCCAGCAGTCCCCAGGAGGATCAGCCCCAGCATTTT. It translates to CASSPQEDQPQHF.

The rearrangement links TRBV7-9 to TRBJ2-1, with 9 nucleotides matching TRBD2. The CDR3 is 14 amino acids. Germline V gene sequence: CDR1 SEHNR, CDR2 FQNEAQ (reference sequence). V was clipped by 5 bases and J by 4 bases; unmatched bases: 3. CDR3 nucleotide sequence: TGTGCCAGCAGCCCGACTAGCGGATACAATGAGCAGTTCTTC. Translating gives CASSPTSGYNEQFF. Variable domain in full (rest from reference TRBV7-9 and TRBJ2-1): DTGVSQNPRHKITKRGQNVTFRCDPISEHNRLYWYRQTLGQGPEFLTYFQNEAQLEKSRLLSDRFSAERPKGSFSTLEIQRTEQGDSAMYLCASSPTSGYNEQFFGPGTRLTVL.

CDR3 amino acids: CASSKGQWGTEAFF. CDR3 nucleotide sequence: TGTGCCAGCAGTAAGGGACAGTGGGGCACTGAAGCTTTCTTT. The chain carries TRBV6-5 and TRBJ1-1; 7 bases line up with TRBD1. Germline CDR1 and CDR2: MNHEY and SVGAGI. This CDR3 is built from 14 residues. V lost 5 bases to trimming and J lost 4 bases; unmatched junction nucleotides: 7.

Only one count was recorded for this clone. The J gene is TRBJ1-5, the V gene TRBV19; TRBD1 matches 8 bases. The CDR3 sequence is 15 residues long. In germline, CDR1 is LNHDA, CDR2 SQIVND (reference sequence). V was pared by 1 base and J by 3 bases, with 2 bases of the junction left unmatched. The CDR3 is CASSIAGGPNQPQHF. The CDR3 bases are TGTGCCAGTAGTATAGCAGGGGGCCCCAATCAGCCCCAGCATTTT.

This rearrangement joins TRBV6-1 to TRBJ1-5; 8 bases map to TRBD1. This CDR3 spans 14 amino acids. Trimming removed 5 bases from V and 6 bases from J; junction bases left unmatched: 6. Looked up from germline, CDR1 is MNHNS and CDR2 is SASEGT. In DNA form, the CDR3 reads TGTGCCAGCAGTCCACCAGGGGGCGGTCAGCCCCAGCATTTT. This sequence encodes CASSPPGGGQPQHF.

The chain employs TRBV28 and TRBJ2-2, with D possibly being TRBD1 (5 bases). This CDR3 is 14 amino acids long. Trimming left V 7 bases short and J 0 bases short, with 9 bases between. CDR1 is MDHEN, CDR2 SYDVKM, per germline. CDR3 sequence: CASITGSNTGELFF. The CDR3 DNA is TGTGCCAGCATCACAGGTTCGAACACCGGGGAGCTGTTTTTT.

V usage is TRBV10-2 and J usage is TRBJ2-2, with D tentatively TRBD1 or TRBD2 (5 bases each). V was shortened by 6 bases and J by 7 bases, with 21 bases between the two germline ends. The CDR3 totals 16 residues. Germline V gene sequence: CDR1 WSHSY, CDR2 SAAADI. As DNA, the CDR3 is TGCGCCAGCAGGCATCCGGGACGGAGGTTTAGCGGGGAGCTGTTTTTT. Its translation is CASRHPGRRFSGELFF.